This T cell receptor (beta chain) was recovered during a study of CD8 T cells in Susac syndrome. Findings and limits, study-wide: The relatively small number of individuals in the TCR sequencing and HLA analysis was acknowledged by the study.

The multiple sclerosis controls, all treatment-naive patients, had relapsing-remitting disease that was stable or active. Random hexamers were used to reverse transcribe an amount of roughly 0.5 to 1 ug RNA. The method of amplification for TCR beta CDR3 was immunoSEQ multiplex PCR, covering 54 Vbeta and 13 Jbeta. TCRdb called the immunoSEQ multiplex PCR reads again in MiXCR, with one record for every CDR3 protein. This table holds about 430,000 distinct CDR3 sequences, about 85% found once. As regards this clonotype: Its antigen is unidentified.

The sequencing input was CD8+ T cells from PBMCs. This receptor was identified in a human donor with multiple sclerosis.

The CDR3 loop is CATSDRETGELFF. In DNA, the CDR3 is TGTGCCACCAGTGACAGAGAGACCGGGGAGCTGTTTTTT. The chain couples TRBV24-1 to TRBJ2-2; no firm D call. The V gene lost 4 bases and the J gene lost 5 bases, with 7 bases spanning the gap. Germline assignment: CDR1 KGHDR and CDR2 SFDVKD. The CDR3 runs to 13 residues.